This TCR beta chain was obtained from a study of blood T cell repertoires in COVID-19. Method: immunoSEQ multiplex PCR; TCRdb's copy keeps in-frame clones and lacks some. The sample carries about 380,000 clones, approximately 80% recorded once. V shed 3 bases and J shed 11 bases, with 13 bases lying between them. CDR1 is LNHDA, CDR2 SQIVND, per germline (reference sequence). This CDR3 contains 12 residues. This rearrangement joins TRBV19 to TRBJ1-1; a possible D gene is TRBD1 (5 bases). The sequencing sample was made of peripheral blood. The sequence was collected from a human donor with acute or convalescent COVID-19. The donor label of this sample is uncertain. The CDR3 sequence: CASSMEGLDAFF. The CDR3, as DNA: TGTGCCAGTAGTATGGAGGGGTTGGACGCTTTCTTT.